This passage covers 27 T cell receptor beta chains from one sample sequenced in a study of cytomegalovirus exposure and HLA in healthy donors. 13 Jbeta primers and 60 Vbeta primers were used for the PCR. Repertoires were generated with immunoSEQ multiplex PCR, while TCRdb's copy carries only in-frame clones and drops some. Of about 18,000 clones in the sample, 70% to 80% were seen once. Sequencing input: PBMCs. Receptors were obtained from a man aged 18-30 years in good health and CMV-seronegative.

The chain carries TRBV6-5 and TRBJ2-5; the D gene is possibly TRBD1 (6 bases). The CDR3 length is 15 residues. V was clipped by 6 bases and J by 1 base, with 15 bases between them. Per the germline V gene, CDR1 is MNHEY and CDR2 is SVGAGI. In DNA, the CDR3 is TGTGCCAGCAGGCCTTCTTGGACAGCCCAAGAGACCCAGTACTTC. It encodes CASRPSWTAQETQYF.

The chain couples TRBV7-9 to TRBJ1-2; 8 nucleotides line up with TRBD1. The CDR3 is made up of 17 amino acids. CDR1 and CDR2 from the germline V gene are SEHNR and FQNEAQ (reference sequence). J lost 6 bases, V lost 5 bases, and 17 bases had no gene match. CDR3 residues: CASSPKGGQGFLDGYTF. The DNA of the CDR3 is TGTGCCAGCAGCCCAAAAGGCGGACAGGGCTTCCTTGATGGCTACACCTTC.

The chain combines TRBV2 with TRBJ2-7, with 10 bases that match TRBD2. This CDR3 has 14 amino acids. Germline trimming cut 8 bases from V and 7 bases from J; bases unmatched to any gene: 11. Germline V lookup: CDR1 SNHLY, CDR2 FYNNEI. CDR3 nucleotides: TGTGCCAGCTCCCGGCAGCGGGAGGGCCATGAGCAGTACTTC. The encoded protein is CASSRQREGHEQYF.

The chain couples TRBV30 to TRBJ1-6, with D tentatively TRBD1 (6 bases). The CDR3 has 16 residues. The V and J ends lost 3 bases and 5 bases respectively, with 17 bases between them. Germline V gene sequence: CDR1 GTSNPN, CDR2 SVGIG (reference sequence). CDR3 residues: CAWRRFLGADNSPLHF. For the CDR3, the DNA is TGTGCCTGGAGGCGGTTTCTGGGGGCTGATAATTCACCCCTCCACTTT.

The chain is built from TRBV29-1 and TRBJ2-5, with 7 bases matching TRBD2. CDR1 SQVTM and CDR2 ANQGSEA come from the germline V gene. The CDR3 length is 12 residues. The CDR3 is CSGGVSQETQYF. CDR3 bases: TGCAGTGGGGGGGTGTCCCAAGAGACCCAGTACTTC.

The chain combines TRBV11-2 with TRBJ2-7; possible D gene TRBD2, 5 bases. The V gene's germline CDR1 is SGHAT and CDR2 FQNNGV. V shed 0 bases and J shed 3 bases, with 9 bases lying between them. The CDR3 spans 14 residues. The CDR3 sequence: CASSLEAGDYEQYF. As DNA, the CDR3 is TGTGCCAGCAGCTTAGAGGCGGGTGACTACGAGCAGTACTTC.

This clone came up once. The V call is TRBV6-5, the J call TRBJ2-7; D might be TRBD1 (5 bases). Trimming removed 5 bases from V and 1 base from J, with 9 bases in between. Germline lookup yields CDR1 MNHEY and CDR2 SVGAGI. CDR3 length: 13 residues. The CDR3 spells CASSPGISYEQYF. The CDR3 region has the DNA TGTGCCAGCAGTCCAGGGATTTCCTACGAGCAGTACTTC.

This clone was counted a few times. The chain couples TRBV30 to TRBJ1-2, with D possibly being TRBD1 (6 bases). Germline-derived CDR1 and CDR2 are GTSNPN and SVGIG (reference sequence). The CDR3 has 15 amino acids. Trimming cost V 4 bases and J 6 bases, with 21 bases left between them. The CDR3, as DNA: TGTGCCTGGATAAGGACAGACTTCCTCCCCCATGGCTACACCTTC. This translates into CAWIRTDFLPHGYTF.

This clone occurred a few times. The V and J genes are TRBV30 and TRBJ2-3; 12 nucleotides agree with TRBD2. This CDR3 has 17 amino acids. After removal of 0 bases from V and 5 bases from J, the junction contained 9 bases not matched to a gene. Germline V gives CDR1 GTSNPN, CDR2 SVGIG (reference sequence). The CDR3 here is CAWSVLRTSGVEDTQYF. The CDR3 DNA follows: TGTGCCTGGAGTGTACTCAGGACTAGCGGGGTGGAAGATACGCAGTATTTT.

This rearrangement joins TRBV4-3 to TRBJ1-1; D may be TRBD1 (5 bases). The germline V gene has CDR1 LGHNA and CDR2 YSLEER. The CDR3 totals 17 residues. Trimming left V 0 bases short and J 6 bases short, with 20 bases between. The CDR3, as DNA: TGCGCCAGCAGCCAAGATCGTCAAGCGGATTGGGGGGCTGAAGCTTTCTTT. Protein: CASSQDRQADWGAEAFF.

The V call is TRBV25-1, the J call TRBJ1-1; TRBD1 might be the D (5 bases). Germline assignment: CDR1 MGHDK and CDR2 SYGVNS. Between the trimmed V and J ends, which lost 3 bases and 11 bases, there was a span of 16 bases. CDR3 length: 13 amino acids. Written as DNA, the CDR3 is TGTGCCAGCAGTGATCAGGGTGTGATCGCCGCTTTCTTT. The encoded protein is CASSDQGVIAAFF.

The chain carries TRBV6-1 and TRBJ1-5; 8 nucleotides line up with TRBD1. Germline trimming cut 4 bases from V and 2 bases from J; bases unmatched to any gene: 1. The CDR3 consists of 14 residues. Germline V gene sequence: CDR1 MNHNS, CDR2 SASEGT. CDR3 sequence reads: CASSADRGNQPQHF. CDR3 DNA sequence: TGTGCCAGCAGTGCGGACAGGGGCAATCAGCCCCAGCATTTT.

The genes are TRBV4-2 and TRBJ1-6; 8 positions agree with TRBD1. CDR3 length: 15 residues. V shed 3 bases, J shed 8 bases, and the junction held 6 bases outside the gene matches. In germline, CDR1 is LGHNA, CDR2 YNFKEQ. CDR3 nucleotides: TGTGCCAGCAGCCAGGCGACAGGGGACTATTCACCCCTCCACTTT. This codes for CASSQATGDYSPLHF.

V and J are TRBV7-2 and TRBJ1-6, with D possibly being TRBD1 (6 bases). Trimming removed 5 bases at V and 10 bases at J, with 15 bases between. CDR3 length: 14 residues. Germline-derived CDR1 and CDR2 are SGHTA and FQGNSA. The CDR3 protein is CASSLQGVGSPLHF. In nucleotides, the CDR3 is TGTGCCAGCAGCCTACAGGGTGTAGGATCACCCCTCCACTTT.

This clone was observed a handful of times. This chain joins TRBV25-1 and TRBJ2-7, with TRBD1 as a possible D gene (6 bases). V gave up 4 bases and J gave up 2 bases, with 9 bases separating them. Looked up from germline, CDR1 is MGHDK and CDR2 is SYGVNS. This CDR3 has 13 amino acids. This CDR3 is CASSGRDTYEQYF. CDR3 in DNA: TGTGCCAGCAGTGGCCGGGACACCTACGAGCAGTACTTC.

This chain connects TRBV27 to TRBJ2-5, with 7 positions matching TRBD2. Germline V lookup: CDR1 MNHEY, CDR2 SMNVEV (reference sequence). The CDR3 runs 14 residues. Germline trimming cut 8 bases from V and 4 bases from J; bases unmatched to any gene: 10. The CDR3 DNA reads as TGTGCCAGCGGGTTACTAGCGTCCACAGAGACCCAGTACTTC. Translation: CASGLLASTETQYF.

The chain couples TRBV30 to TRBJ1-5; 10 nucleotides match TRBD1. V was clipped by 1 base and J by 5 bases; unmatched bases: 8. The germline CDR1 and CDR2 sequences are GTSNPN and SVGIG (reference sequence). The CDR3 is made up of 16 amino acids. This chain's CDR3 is CAWSGQGAGVDQPQHF. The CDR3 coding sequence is TGTGCCTGGAGTGGACAGGGGGCAGGGGTAGATCAGCCCCAGCATTTT.

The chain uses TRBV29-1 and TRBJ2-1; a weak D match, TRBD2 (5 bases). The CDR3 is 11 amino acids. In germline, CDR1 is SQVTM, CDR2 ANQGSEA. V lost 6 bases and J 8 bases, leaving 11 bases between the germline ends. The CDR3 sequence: CSVQTGYEQFF. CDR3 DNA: TGCAGCGTCCAAACGGGGTATGAGCAGTTCTTC.

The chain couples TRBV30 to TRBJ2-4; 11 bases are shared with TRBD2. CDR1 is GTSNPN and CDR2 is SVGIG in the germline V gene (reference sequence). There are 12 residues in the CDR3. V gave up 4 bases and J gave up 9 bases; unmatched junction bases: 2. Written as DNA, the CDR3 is TGTGCCTGGACTAGCGGGGGGAGCATTCAGTACTTC. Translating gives CAWTSGGSIQYF.

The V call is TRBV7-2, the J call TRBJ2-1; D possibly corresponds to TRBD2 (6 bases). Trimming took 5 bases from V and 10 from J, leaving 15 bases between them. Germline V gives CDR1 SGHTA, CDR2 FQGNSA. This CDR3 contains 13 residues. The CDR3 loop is CASSTPWGVEQFF. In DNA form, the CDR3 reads TGTGCCAGCAGCACCCCATGGGGGGTCGAGCAGTTCTTC.

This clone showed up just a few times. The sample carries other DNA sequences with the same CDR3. In DNA, the CDR3 is TGTGCCAGCAGCTTAGGACACCCGGAGACCCAGTACTTC. Protein: CASSLGHPETQYF. The chain combines TRBV13 with TRBJ2-5; D not resolved. This CDR3 comprises 13 residues. In germline, CDR1 is PRHDT, CDR2 FYEKMQ (reference sequence). Trimming removed 0 bases from V and 5 bases from J, with 7 bases in between. Full variable domain (missing parts from reference TRBV13 and TRBJ2-5): AAGVIQSPRHLIKEKRETATLKCYPIPRHDTVYWYQQGPGQDPQFLISFYEKMQSDKGSIPDRFSAQQFSDYHSELNMSSLELGDSALYFCASSLGHPETQYFGPGTRLLVL.

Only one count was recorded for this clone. CDR3 loop: CSGRADLRGELFF. The CDR3, as DNA: TGCAGCGGGCGGGCGGATCTTAGGGGGGAGCTGTTTTTT. The chain joins TRBV29-1 to TRBJ2-2, with a possible D match to TRBD2 (5 bases). V lost 7 bases, J lost 8 bases, and 17 bases lay in between. Germline V lookup: CDR1 SQVTM, CDR2 ANQGSEA. The CDR3 covers 13 residues.

The DNA for the CDR3 is TGTGCCAGCAGCAGGGGGACGGAGACTAACTATGGCTACACCTTC. Residues: CASSRGTETNYGYTF. The rearrangement joins TRBV6-1 to TRBJ1-2; 7 nucleotides agree with TRBD1. The V segment lost 6 bases and the J segment 0 bases; nucleotides outside the gene matches: 7. Looked up from germline, CDR1 is MNHNS and CDR2 is SASEGT. This CDR3 has 15 residues.

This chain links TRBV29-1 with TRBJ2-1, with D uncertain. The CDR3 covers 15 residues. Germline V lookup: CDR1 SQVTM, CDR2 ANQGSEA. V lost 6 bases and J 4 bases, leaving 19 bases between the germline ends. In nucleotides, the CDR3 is TGCAGCGTCGACTCCTTAGGTGGGTTTTACAATGAGCAGTTCTTC. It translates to CSVDSLGGFYNEQFF.

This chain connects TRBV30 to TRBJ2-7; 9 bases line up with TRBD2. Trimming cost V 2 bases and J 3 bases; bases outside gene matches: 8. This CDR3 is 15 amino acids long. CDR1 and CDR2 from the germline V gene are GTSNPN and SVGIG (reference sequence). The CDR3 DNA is TGTGCCTGGAGTCCCGGGCAAGCGGGAGGCTACGAGCAGTACTTC. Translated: CAWSPGQAGGYEQYF.

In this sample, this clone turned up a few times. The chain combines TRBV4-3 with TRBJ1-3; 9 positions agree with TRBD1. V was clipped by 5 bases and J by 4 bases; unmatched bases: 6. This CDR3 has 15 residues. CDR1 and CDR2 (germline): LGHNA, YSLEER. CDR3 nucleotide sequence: TGCGCCAGCAGCTCGGACAGGGGAACGGGAAACACCATATATTTT. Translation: CASSSDRGTGNTIYF.

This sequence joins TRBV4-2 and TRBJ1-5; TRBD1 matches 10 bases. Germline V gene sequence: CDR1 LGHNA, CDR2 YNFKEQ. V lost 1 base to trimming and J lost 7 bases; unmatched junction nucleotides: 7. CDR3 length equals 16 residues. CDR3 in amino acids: CASSQGGTGEGQPQHF. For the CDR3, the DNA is TGTGCCAGCAGCCAAGGAGGGACAGGGGAAGGGCAGCCCCAGCATTTT.